This T cell receptor (beta chain) was identified in a study of blood T cells in healthy people across ages. The authors ran a second PCR of roughly 6 to 11 cycles using a sample-barcoded 5' primer and a J-beta primer mix. Each CDR3 protein gets one entry after TCRdb re-called the 5' RACE reads with MiXCR. The top ten hold around 3.6% of the sample, which has nearly 800,000 distinct CDR3 sequences, just under 25% seen once. The same specimen was also included in a second study, on T cells of mothers and their children.

The sequenced material came from blood. The sequence was obtained from a boy aged 5-17 years in good health.

The CDR3 sequence: CSADQDLEETQYF. The CDR3 nucleotides are TGCAGTGCTGACCAGGACCTAGAAGAGACCCAGTACTTC. The V gene is TRBV29-1, the J gene TRBJ2-5; unclear D gene. The CDR3 extends over 13 amino acids. Germline CDR1 reads SQVTM; CDR2 reads ANQGSEA.